This note documents a single T cell receptor (beta chain) sequence. The target antigen is unknown. Libraries were prepared by immunoSEQ multiplex PCR; TCRdb keeps only in-frame clonotypes and omits some of them. This table has around 30,000 clones, roughly 96% appearing once. Conventional CD4+ T cells were sorted from blood as CD25-low CD127-high cells. This entry belongs to a study of regulatory and conventional T cells in RAG deficiency. The study's findings and limits: Omenn syndrome and CID/AS patients had around 100-fold fewer unique Treg TCR beta sequences, versus approximately 10-fold elsewhere. Control T-cell subsets had markedly higher Shannon entropy and lower Simpson indices than RAG-deficient patients.

Germline-derived CDR1 and CDR2 are MDHEN and SYDVKM. The CDR3 is 15 residues long. The germline V and J ends were trimmed by 2 bases and 6 bases, with 16 bases remaining between them. These same data were also listed under a study on regulatory T cells. That work states: Primers: 52 TRBV forward and 13 TRBJ reverse. Skewed V and J usage and few unique V-J pairs marked patient repertoires, most in Tregs.

The sequenced material came from CD25- CD4+ T cells sorted from blood. This TCR derives from a human donor in good health. The chain couples TRBV28 to TRBJ1-1; D unresolved. The CDR3 sequence is CASSLAGPRRAEAFF. The CDR3 nucleotides are TGTGCCAGCAGTTTAGCGGGTCCCCGGAGGGCTGAAGCTTTCTTT.